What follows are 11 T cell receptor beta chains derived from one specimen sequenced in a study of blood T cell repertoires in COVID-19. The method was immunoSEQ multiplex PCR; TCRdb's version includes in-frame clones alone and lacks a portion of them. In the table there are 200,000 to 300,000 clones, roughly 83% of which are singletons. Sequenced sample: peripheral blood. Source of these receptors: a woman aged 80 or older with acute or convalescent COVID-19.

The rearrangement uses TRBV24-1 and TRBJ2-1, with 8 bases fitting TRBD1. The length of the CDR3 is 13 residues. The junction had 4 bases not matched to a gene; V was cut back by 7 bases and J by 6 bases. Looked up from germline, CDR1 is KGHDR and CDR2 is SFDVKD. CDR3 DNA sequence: TGTGCCACCAGCGGACAGGGAAGCAATGAGCAGTTCTTC. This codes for CATSGQGSNEQFF.

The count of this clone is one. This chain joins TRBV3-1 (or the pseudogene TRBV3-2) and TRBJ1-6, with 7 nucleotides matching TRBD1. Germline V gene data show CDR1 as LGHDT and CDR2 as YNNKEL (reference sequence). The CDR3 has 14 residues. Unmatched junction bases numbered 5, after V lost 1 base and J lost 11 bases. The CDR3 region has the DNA TGTGCCAGCAGCCAAGGACAGGGAGTAACACCCCTCCACTTT. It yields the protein CASSQGQGVTPLHF.

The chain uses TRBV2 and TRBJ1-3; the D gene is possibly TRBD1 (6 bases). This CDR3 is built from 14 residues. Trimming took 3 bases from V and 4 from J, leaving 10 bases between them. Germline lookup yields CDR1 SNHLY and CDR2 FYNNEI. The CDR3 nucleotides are TGTGCCAGCAGTGACAGGGGATCCGGAAACACCATATATTTT. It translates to CASSDRGSGNTIYF.

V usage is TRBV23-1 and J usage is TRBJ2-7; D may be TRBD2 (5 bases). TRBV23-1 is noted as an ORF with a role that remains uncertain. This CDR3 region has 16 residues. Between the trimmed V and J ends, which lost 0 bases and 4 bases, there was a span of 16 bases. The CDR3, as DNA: TGCGCCAGCAGTCAATCACGAGGGTATAGGGCTTACGAGCAGTACTTC. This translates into CASSQSRGYRAYEQYF.

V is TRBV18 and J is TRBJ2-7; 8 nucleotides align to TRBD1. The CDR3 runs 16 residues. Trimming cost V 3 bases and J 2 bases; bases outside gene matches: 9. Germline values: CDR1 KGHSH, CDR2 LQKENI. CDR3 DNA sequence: TGTGCCAGCTCACCCCCATCAGGGGGCTTTCCCTACGAGCAGTACTTC. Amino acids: CASSPPSGGFPYEQYF.

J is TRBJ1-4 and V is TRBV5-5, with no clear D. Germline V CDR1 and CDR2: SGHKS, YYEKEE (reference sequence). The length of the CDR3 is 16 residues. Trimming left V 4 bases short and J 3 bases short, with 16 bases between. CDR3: CASSLVLSRANEKLFF. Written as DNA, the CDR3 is TGTGCCAGCAGCCTCGTCCTGTCGCGGGCTAATGAAAAACTGTTTTTT.

The CDR3 protein is CASSQDRGRTWETQYF. In DNA, the CDR3 is TGTGCCAGCAGCCAAGATCGGGGGAGGACGTGGGAGACCCAGTACTTC. The chain uses TRBV3-1 (or the pseudogene TRBV3-2) and TRBJ2-5, with a weak D call TRBD2 (6 bases). The CDR3 has 16 residues. CDR1 is LGHDT and CDR2 is YNNKEL in the germline V gene (reference sequence). V lost 0 bases, J lost 5 bases, and 16 bases lay in between.

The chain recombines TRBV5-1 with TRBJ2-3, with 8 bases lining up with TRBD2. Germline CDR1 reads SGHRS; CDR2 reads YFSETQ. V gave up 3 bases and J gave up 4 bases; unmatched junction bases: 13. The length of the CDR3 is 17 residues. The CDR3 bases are TGCGCCAGCAGCTACACTCCGGGACTAGGTTCGGCAGATACGCAGTATTTT. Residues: CASSYTPGLGSADTQYF.

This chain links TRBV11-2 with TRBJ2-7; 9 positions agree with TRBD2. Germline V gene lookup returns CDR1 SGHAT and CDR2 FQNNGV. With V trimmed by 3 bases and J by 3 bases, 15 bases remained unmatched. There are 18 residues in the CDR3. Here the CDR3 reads CASSFDSWSGGLHYEQYF. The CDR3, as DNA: TGTGCCAGCAGCTTCGACTCCTGGAGCGGGGGGCTGCACTACGAGCAGTACTTC.

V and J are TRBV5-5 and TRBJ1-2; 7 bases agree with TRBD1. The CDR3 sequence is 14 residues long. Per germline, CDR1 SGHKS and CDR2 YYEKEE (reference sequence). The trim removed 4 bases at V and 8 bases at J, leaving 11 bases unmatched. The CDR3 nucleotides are TGTGCCAGCAGCCACCCCGAGGGGGCGCGGGGCTACACCTTC. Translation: CASSHPEGARGYTF.

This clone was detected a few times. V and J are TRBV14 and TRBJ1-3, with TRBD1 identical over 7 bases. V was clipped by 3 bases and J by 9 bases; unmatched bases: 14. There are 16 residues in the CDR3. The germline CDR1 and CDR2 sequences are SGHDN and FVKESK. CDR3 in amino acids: CASSQPDRAVWITIYF. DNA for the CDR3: TGTGCCAGCAGCCAGCCCGACAGGGCCGTCTGGATCACCATATATTTT.